The 18 T cell receptor beta chains presented below share a single source sample, sequenced in a study of blood T cell repertoires in COVID-19. Profiled with immunoSEQ multiplex PCR; TCRdb holds only in-frame clones, not every one. Of about 73,000 clones detected, 65% to 90% appear once; the ten largest clones hold 5.5% to 7.5%. Sequenced sample: peripheral blood. The receptors were sampled from a woman in her fifties or sixties with acute or convalescent COVID-19.

By its share, this clone is medium-sized. The rearrangement uses TRBV4-1 and TRBJ1-2; possible D gene TRBD1, 6 bases. Between the trimmed V and J ends, which lost 1 base and 4 bases, there was a span of 13 bases. CDR1 is MGHRA and CDR2 is YSYEKL in the germline V gene. CDR3 length: 15 amino acids. This chain's CDR3 is CASSQAGDEGYGYTF. CDR3 DNA: TGCGCCAGCAGCCAAGCAGGGGACGAGGGCTATGGCTACACCTTC.

The chain is built from TRBV6-1 and TRBJ2-7; 7 bases agree with TRBD1. This CDR3 contains 16 residues. Germline values: CDR1 MNHNS, CDR2 SASEGT. V was clipped by 4 bases and J by 3 bases; unmatched bases: 12. The CDR3 here is CASSAQRTGLSYEQYF. DNA for the CDR3: TGTGCCAGCAGTGCCCAAAGGACAGGTTTAAGCTACGAGCAGTACTTC.

This chain links TRBV10-3 with TRBJ1-2; 8 positions agree with TRBD1. The germline V gene encodes CDR1 ENHRY and CDR2 SYGVKD. V trimming: 0 bases; J trimming: 4 bases; junction bases outside the gene matches: 1. This CDR3 is 14 amino acids long. Written as DNA, the CDR3 is TGTGCCATCAGTGAGTCAACAGGGGGCTATGGCTACACCTTC. Translating gives CAISESTGGYGYTF.

This clone was seen a handful of times. The chain links TRBV7-2 to TRBJ2-4; the match to TRBD2 covers 7 bases. Germline assignment: CDR1 SGHTA and CDR2 FQGNSA. The CDR3 has 14 residues. V was clipped by 8 bases and J by 8 bases; unmatched bases: 12. Here the CDR3 reads CASAPPGGRDIQYF. DNA of the CDR3: TGTGCCAGCGCTCCCCCGGGGGGACGAGACATTCAGTACTTC.

This clone was detected only a few times. This chain's CDR3 is CASSLFLSGVASGEQYF. In DNA form, the CDR3 reads TGTGCCAGCAGTTTATTTCTTTCGGGGGTAGCCTCAGGGGAGCAGTACTTC. The gene calls are TRBV27 and TRBJ2-7, with a tentative D call TRBD2 (6 bases). The V gene's germline CDR1 is MNHEY and CDR2 SMNVEV (reference sequence). The V gene lost 1 base and the J gene lost 7 bases, with 23 bases spanning the gap. The CDR3 runs to 17 residues.

The chain is built from TRBV5-1 and TRBJ1-3; no firm D call. There are 16 residues in the CDR3. Trimming removed 0 bases from V and 4 bases from J, with 14 bases in between. Germline V gives CDR1 SGHRS, CDR2 YFSETQ. The CDR3: CASSLEGRLVGNTIYF. As DNA, the CDR3 is TGCGCCAGCAGCTTGGAAGGAAGGCTAGTCGGAAACACCATATATTTT.

This clone was observed a single time. J is TRBJ2-3 and V is TRBV29-1; D perhaps matches TRBD1 (5 bases). From germline, CDR1 is SQVTM and CDR2 ANQGSEA. The CDR3 has 13 residues. Trimming took off 7 bases at V and 0 bases at J, with 11 bases between the two ends. In nucleotides, the CDR3 is TGCAGCGACCTAGACAGAAGCACAGATACGCAGTATTTT. It translates to CSDLDRSTDTQYF.

The chain has TRBV10-3 and TRBJ1-5; TRBD1 matches at 10 bases. The trim removed 2 bases at V and 1 base at J, leaving 2 bases unmatched. The CDR3 extends over 16 amino acids. Germline assignment: CDR1 ENHRY and CDR2 SYGVKD. CDR3 loop: CAISEGQGESNQPQHF. Here the CDR3 DNA reads TGTGCCATCAGTGAGGGACAGGGGGAAAGCAATCAGCCCCAGCATTTT.

V and J are TRBV12-3 or TRBV12-4 and TRBJ1-1; D remains ambiguous. V was trimmed by 9 bases and J by 0 bases, leaving 8 bases between them. This CDR3 is built from 12 residues. The CDR3 nucleotides are TGTGCCAGTAACAGAATGAACACTGAAGCTTTCTTT. Translated, it gives CASNRMNTEAFF.

The chain has TRBV21-1 and TRBJ1-2; the listed D gene, TRBD1, was not tested against the DNA. TRBV21-1 corresponds to a pseudogene. The CDR3 consists of 14 residues. The CDR3: CASSPGQGAGGYTF. In DNA, the CDR3 is TGTGCCAGCAGCCCTGGACAGGGGGCAGGTGGCTACACCTTC.

In this sample, this clone turned up once. In nucleotides, the CDR3 is TGCAGTGCTAGTGGGGGACTAGCGGAAACCTACGAGCAGTACTTC. This gives the protein CSASGGLAETYEQYF. The chain combines TRBV20-1 with TRBJ2-7; 11 bases are shared with TRBD2. CDR1 DFQATT and CDR2 SNEGSKA come from the germline V gene (reference sequence). The CDR3 totals 15 residues. Unmatched junction bases numbered 6, after V lost 3 bases and J lost 2 bases.

The chain joins TRBV5-1 to TRBJ1-5; TRBD1 agrees at 7 bases. The CDR3 contains 15 residues. V shed 0 bases, J shed 0 bases, and the junction held 0 bases outside the gene matches. Looked up from germline, CDR1 is SGHRS and CDR2 is YFSETQ. DNA for the CDR3: TGCGCCAGCAGCTTGGGGGACAGTAGCAATCAGCCCCAGCATTTT. Protein: CASSLGDSSNQPQHF. Based on the CDR3 plus reference TRBV5-1 and TRBJ1-5, the full variable domain is KAGVTQTPRYLIKTRGQQVTLSCSPISGHRSVSWYQQTPGQGLQFLFEYFSETQRNKGNFPGRFSGRQFSNSRSEMNVSTLELGDSALYLCASSLGDSSNQPQHFGDGTRLSIL.

V and J are TRBV7-2 and TRBJ1-4; 10 bases match TRBD1. V trimming: 5 bases; J trimming: 8 bases; junction bases outside the gene matches: 8. This CDR3 has 15 residues. CDR1 and CDR2 from the germline V gene are SGHTA and FQGNSA. The CDR3 protein is CASSTSGTGVEKLFF. CDR3 nucleotide sequence: TGTGCCAGCAGCACCTCCGGGACAGGGGTGGAAAAACTGTTTTTT.

The CDR3 loop reads CASSQKVGADTQYF. In nucleotides, the CDR3 is TGCGCCAGCAGTCAAAAAGTCGGGGCAGATACGCAGTATTTT. The V gene is TRBV23-1, the J gene TRBJ2-3, with D possibly TRBD2 on 5 matching bases. TRBV23-1 is an open reading frame whose function is uncertain. The length of the CDR3 is 14 residues. V lost 2 bases and J lost 4, with 10 bases in between.

The rearrangement joins TRBV29-1 to TRBJ1-2; 9 bases are shared with TRBD1. Unmatched junction bases numbered 9, after V lost 6 bases and J lost 4 bases. The germline V gene encodes CDR1 SQVTM and CDR2 ANQGSEA. The CDR3 is 14 residues long. CDR3 bases: TGCAGCGTCCAACAGGGGGCCTTTGCCTATGGCTACACCTTC. Protein sequence: CSVQQGAFAYGYTF. Combining the CDR3 with reference TRBV29-1 and TRBJ1-2 gives the whole variable domain SAVISQKPSRDICQRGTSLTIQCQVDSQVTMMFWYRQQPGQSLTLIATANQGSEATYESGFVIDKFPISRPNLTFSTLTVSNMSPEDSSIYLCSVQQGAFAYGYTFGSGTRLTVV.

The chain uses TRBV18 and TRBJ1-5; the match to TRBD1 covers 7 bases. V dropped 5 bases and J dropped 4; count of bases not matched to a gene: 8. Looked up from germline, CDR1 is KGHSH and CDR2 is LQKENI. This CDR3 region has 15 residues. The CDR3 region has the DNA TGTGCCAGCTCATCGACAGGGCAGGGTAATCAGCCCCAGCATTTT. Its protein product is CASSSTGQGNQPQHF.

This clone was detected only once. This rearrangement joins TRBV5-1 to TRBJ2-1; D may be TRBD2 (7 bases). CDR3 size: 14 residues. Trimming left V 3 bases short and J 6 bases short, with 13 bases between. The germline V gene encodes CDR1 SGHRS and CDR2 YFSETQ. CDR3 bases: TGCGCCAGCAGCTACGGGGGGCCCCCCAATGAGCAGTTCTTC. This sequence encodes CASSYGGPPNEQFF.

The rearrangement links TRBV3-1 (or the pseudogene TRBV3-2) to TRBJ2-3, with 7 positions matching TRBD2. The CDR3 covers 14 residues. The germline CDR1 and CDR2 sequences are LGHDT and YNNKEL (reference sequence). With V trimmed by 4 bases and J by 2 bases, 3 bases remained unmatched. The CDR3 protein is CASSRSGVTDTQYF. The CDR3 DNA reads as TGTGCCAGCAGCCGGAGCGGGGTCACAGATACGCAGTATTTT.